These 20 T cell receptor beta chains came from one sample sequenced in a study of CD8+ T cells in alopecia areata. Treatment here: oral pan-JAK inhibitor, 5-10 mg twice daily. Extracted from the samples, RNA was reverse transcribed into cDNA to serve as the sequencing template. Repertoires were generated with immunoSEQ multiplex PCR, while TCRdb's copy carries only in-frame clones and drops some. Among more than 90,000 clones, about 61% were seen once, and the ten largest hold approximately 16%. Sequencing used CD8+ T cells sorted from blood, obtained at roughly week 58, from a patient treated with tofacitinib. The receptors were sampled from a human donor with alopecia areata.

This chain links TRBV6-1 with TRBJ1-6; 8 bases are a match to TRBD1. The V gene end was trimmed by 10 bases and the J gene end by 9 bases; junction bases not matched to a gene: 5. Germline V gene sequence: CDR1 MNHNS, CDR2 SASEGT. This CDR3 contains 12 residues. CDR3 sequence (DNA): TGTGCCACCTGGACAGGGCCTTCACCCCTCCACTTT. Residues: CATWTGPSPLHF.

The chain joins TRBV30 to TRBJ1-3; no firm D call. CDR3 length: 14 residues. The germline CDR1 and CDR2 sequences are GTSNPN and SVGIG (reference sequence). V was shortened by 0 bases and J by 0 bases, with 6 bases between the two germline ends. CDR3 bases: TGTGCCTGGAGTGTAGGCAGCTCTGGAAACACCATATATTTT. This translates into CAWSVGSSGNTIYF.

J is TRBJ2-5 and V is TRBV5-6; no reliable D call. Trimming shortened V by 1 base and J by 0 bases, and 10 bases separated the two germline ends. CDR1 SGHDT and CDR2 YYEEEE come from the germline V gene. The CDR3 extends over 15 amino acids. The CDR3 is CASSLSGKHQETQYF. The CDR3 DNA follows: TGTGCCAGCAGCTTGTCAGGAAAACACCAAGAGACCCAGTACTTC. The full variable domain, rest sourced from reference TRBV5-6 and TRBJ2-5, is DAGVTQSPTHLIKTRGQQVTLRCSPKSGHDTVSWYQQALGQGPQFIFQYYEEEERQRGNFPDRFSGHQFPNYSSELNVNALLLGDSALYLCASSLSGKHQETQYFGPGTRLLVL.

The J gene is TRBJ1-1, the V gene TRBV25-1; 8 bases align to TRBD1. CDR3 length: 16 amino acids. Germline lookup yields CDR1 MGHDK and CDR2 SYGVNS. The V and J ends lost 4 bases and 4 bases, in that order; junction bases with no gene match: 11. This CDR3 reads CASSALPDRGGTEAFF. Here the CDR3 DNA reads TGTGCCAGCAGTGCCCTCCCCGACAGGGGTGGCACTGAAGCTTTCTTT.

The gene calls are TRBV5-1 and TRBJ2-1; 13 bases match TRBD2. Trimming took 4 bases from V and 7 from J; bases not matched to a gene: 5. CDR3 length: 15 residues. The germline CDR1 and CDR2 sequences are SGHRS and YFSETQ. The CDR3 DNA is TGCGCCAGCAGCCCGACTAGCGGGGGGTCAAATGAGCAGTTCTTC. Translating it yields CASSPTSGGSNEQFF.

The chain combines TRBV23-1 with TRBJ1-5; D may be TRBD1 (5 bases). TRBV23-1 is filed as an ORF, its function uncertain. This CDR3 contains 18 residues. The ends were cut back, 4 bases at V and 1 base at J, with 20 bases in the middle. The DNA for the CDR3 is TGCGCCAGCAGTCGATACGCCGGTGAGGGGAAAAGCAATCAGCCCCAGCATTTT. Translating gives CASSRYAGEGKSNQPQHF.

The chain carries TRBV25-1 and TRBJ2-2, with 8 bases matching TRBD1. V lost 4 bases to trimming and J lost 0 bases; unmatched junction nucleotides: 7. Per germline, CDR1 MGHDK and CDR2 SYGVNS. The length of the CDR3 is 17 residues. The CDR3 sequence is CASSGPQQGANTGELFF. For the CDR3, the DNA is TGTGCCAGCAGTGGGCCCCAACAGGGGGCGAACACCGGGGAGCTGTTTTTT.

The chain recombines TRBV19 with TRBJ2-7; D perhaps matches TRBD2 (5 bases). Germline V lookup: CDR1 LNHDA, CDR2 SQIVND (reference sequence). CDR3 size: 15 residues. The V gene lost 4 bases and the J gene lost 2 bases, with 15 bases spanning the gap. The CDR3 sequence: CASSTRRDGTYEQYF. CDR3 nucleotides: TGTGCCAGTAGTACCCGCCGGGATGGGACCTACGAGCAGTACTTC.

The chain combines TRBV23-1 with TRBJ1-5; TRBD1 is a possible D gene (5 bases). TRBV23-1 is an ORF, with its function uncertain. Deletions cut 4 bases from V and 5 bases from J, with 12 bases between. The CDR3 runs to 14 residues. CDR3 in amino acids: CASSPLLGDQPQHF. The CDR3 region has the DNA TGCGCCAGCAGTCCCCTTCTGGGGGATCAGCCCCAGCATTTT.

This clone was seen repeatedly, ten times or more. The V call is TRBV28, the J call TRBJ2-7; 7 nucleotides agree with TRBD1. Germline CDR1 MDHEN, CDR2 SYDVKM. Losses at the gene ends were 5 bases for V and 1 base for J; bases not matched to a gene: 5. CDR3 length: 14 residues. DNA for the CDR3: TGTGCCAGCAGTCCCCGGACAGGTTCCTACGAGCAGTACTTC. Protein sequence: CASSPRTGSYEQYF.

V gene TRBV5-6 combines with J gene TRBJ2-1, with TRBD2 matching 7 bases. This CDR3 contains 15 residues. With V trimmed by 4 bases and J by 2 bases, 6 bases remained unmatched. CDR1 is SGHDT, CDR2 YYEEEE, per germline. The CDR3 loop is CASSIASGAYNEQFF. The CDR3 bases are TGTGCCAGCAGCATCGCGAGCGGGGCCTACAATGAGCAGTTCTTC.

In DNA form, the CDR3 reads TGCGCCAGCAGCCAAGTACGGGGGTACTATGGCTACACCTTC. It encodes CASSQVRGYYGYTF. The chain recombines TRBV4-1 with TRBJ1-2, with D maybe TRBD1 (5 bases). This CDR3 has 14 residues. The V end lost 1 base, the J end lost 3 bases, and 9 bases lay between the germline ends. The germline V gene encodes CDR1 MGHRA and CDR2 YSYEKL.

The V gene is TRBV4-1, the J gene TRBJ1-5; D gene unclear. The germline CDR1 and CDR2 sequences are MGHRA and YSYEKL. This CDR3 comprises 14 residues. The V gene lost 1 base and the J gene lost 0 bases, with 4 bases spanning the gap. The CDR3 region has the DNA TGCGCCAGCAGCCAAGTGGGTAGCAATCAGCCCCAGCATTTT. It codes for CASSQVGSNQPQHF.

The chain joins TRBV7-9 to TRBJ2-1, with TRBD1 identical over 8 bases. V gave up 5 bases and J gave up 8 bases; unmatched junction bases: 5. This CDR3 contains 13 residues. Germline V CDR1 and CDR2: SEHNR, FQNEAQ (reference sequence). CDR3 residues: CASSPGQGDEQFF. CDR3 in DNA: TGTGCCAGCAGCCCAGGACAGGGCGATGAGCAGTTCTTC. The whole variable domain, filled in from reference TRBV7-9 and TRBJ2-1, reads DTGVSQNPRHKITKRGQNVTFRCDPISEHNRLYWYRQTLGQGPEFLTYFQNEAQLEKSRLLSDRFSAERPKGSFSTLEIQRTEQGDSAMYLCASSPGQGDEQFFGPGTRLTVL.

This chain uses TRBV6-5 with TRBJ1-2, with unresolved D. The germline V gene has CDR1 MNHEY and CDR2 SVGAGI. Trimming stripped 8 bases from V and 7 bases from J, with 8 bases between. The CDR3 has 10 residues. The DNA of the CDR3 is TGTGCCAGCTTCTCGGGTGGCTACACCTTC. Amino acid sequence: CASFSGGYTF.

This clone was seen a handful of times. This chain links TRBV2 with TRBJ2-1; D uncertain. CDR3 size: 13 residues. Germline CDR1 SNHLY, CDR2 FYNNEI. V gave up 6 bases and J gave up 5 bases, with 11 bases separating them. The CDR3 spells CASRGTQNNEQFF. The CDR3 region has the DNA TGTGCCAGCAGGGGCACACAGAACAATGAGCAGTTCTTC. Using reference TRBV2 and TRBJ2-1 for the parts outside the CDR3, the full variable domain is EPEVTQTPSHQVTQMGQEVILRCVPISNHLYFYWYRQILGQKVEFLVSFYNNEISEKSEIFDDQFSVERPDGSNFTLKIRSTKLEDSAMYFCASRGTQNNEQFFGPGTRLTVL.

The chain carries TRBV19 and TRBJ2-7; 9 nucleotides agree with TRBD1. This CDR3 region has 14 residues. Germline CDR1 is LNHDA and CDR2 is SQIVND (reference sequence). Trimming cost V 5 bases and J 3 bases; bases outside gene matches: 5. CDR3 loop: CASSWGQGNYEQYF. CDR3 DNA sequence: TGTGCCAGTAGTTGGGGACAGGGTAACTACGAGCAGTACTTC.

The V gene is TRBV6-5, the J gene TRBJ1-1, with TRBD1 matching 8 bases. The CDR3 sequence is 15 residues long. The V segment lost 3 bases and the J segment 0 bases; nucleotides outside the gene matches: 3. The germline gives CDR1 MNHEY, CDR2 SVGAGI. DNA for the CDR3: TGTGCCAGCAGTTATGCGGACAGGGTGAACACTGAAGCTTTCTTT. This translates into CASSYADRVNTEAFF.

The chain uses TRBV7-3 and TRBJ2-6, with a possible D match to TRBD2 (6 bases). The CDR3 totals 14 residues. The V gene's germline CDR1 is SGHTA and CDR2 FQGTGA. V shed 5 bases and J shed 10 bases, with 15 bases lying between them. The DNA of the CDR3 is TGTGCCAGCAGCCAGGAACCGGGAGCGAACGTCCTGACTTTC. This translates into CASSQEPGANVLTF. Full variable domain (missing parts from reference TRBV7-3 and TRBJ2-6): GAGVSQTPSNKVTEKGKYVELRCDPISGHTALYWYRQSLGQGPEFLIYFQGTGAADDSGLPNDRFFAVRPEGSVSTLKIQRTERGDSAVYLCASSQEPGANVLTFGAGSRLTVL.

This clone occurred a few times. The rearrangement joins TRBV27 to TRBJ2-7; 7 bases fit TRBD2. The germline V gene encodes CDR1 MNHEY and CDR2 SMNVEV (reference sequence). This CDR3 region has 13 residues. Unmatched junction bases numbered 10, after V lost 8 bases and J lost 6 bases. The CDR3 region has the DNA TGTGCCAGCGGACCGACTAGCCTCTCCGAGCAGTACTTC. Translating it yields CASGPTSLSEQYF.